This is a list of T cell receptor beta chains from one sample in a study of CD8 T cells in Susac syndrome. TCRdb re-called the immunoSEQ multiplex PCR reads with MiXCR, one entry per CDR3 protein. Seen here are 150,000 or so distinct CDR3 sequences, roughly 95% observed once, and the top ten hold 0.1% to 0.15%. What was sequenced was CD4+ T cells from PBMCs. These TCRs come from a human donor with Susac syndrome. The CDR3 runs from the conserved cysteine through the conserved F or W. Fields, in order: V gene, J gene, clone size, D gene, CDR3 protein, CDR3 DNA. D genes are given only for firm matches. The listing skips clone size in some rows; elsewhere it reads once, few, many or a size class.

v_gene: TRBV29-1; j_gene: TRBJ2-2; abundance: NA; d_gene: NA; CDR3aa: CSVDQGTNTGELFF; CDR3nt: TGCAGCGTTGATCAGGGTACGAACACCGGGGAGCTGTTTTTT
v_gene: TRBV29-1; j_gene: TRBJ2-5; abundance: once; d_gene: NA; CDR3aa: CSVDLADGGTQYF; CDR3nt: TGCAGCGTTGATCTGGCAGATGGGGGGACCCAGTACTTC
v_gene: TRBV5-1; j_gene: TRBJ2-1; abundance: NA; d_gene: TRBD2; CDR3aa: CASSSTLAGTDEQFF; CDR3nt: TGCGCCAGCAGCTCGACACTAGCGGGAACCGATGAGCAGTTCTTC
v_gene: TRBV30; j_gene: TRBJ2-1; abundance: NA; d_gene: NA; CDR3aa: CAWSVAATQFF; CDR3nt: TGTGCCTGGAGTGTAGCGGCAACGCAGTTCTTC
v_gene: TRBV12-3/TRBV12-4; j_gene: TRBJ2-5; abundance: once; d_gene: NA; CDR3aa: CASRSTGSAQYF; CDR3nt: TGTGCCAGCAGATCTACAGGGAGTGCCCAGTACTTC
v_gene: TRBV4-2; j_gene: TRBJ2-7; abundance: NA; d_gene: NA; CDR3aa: CASSQARLGSYEQYF; CDR3nt: TGTGCCAGCAGCCAAGCTCGGTTGGGATCCTACGAGCAGTACTTC
v_gene: TRBV23-1; j_gene: TRBJ1-5; abundance: NA; d_gene: NA; CDR3aa: CGGEEHSNQPQHF; CDR3nt: TGCGGGGGGGAGGAGCATAGCAATCAGCCCCAGCATTTT
v_gene: TRBV5-4; j_gene: TRBJ2-5; abundance: NA; d_gene: TRBD2; CDR3aa: CASSSPSGGAEETQYF; CDR3nt: TGTGCCAGCAGCTCACCTAGCGGGGGGGCCGAAGAGACCCAGTACTTC
v_gene: TRBV27; j_gene: TRBJ1-5; abundance: NA; d_gene: NA; CDR3aa: CASSLGRGDGQHF; CDR3nt: TGTGCCAGCAGTTTAGGCCGCGGGGATGGCCAGCATTTT
v_gene: TRBV29-1; j_gene: TRBJ2-3; abundance: NA; d_gene: NA; CDR3aa: CSVEQGEAPDTQYF; CDR3nt: TGCAGCGTGGAACAGGGTGAGGCACCGGATACGCAGTATTTT
v_gene: TRBV7-2; j_gene: TRBJ2-5; abundance: NA; d_gene: NA; CDR3aa: CASSGTDLGKTQYF; CDR3nt: TGTGCCAGCAGCGGGACGGACCTCGGCAAGACCCAGTACTTC
v_gene: TRBV29-1; j_gene: TRBJ2-7; abundance: NA; d_gene: NA; CDR3aa: CSVGRAGGYEQYF; CDR3nt: TGCAGCGTGGGGCGGGCCGGGGGATACGAGCAGTACTTC
v_gene: TRBV18; j_gene: TRBJ2-5; abundance: NA; d_gene: NA; CDR3aa: CASSPNSEETQYF; CDR3nt: TGTGCCAGCTCACCTAACAGCGAAGAGACCCAGTACTTC
v_gene: TRBV20-1; j_gene: TRBJ2-5; abundance: NA; d_gene: NA; CDR3aa: CSARDERVETQYF; CDR3nt: TGCAGTGCTAGAGATGAACGGGTAGAGACCCAGTACTTC
v_gene: TRBV24-1; j_gene: TRBJ2-1; abundance: NA; d_gene: TRBD2; CDR3aa: CATKSGGSSYNEQFF; CDR3nt: TGTGCCACCAAGAGCGGGGGAAGCTCCTACAATGAGCAGTTCTTC
v_gene: TRBV5-6; j_gene: TRBJ1-6; abundance: once; d_gene: TRBD1; CDR3aa: CASRPGTGVSPLHF; CDR3nt: TGTGCCAGCAGACCGGGGACAGGAGTTTCACCCCTCCACTTT
v_gene: TRBV28; j_gene: TRBJ1-1; abundance: NA; d_gene: NA; CDR3aa: CASRSTGIPEAFF; CDR3nt: TGTGCCAGCAGAAGTACAGGGATCCCTGAAGCTTTCTTT
v_gene: TRBV28; j_gene: TRBJ2-7; abundance: NA; d_gene: TRBD1; CDR3aa: CASRRQGVSYEQYF; CDR3nt: TGTGCCAGCAGGAGACAGGGGGTTTCGTACGAGCAGTACTTC
v_gene: TRBV7-3; j_gene: TRBJ2-1; abundance: NA; d_gene: NA; CDR3aa: CASSPRKESNEQFF; CDR3nt: TGTGCCAGCAGCCCGAGGAAGGAGTCCAATGAGCAGTTCTTC
v_gene: TRBV15; j_gene: TRBJ1-2; abundance: NA; d_gene: NA; CDR3aa: CATSSSAYYGYTF; CDR3nt: TGTGCCACCAGCAGCTCAGCCTACTATGGCTACACCTTC
v_gene: TRBV5-1; j_gene: TRBJ2-7; abundance: NA; d_gene: NA; CDR3aa: CASSLGGKSYEQYF; CDR3nt: TGCGCCAGCAGCTTGGGGGGAAAATCCTACGAGCAGTACTTC
v_gene: TRBV7-8; j_gene: TRBJ2-6; abundance: NA; d_gene: NA; CDR3aa: CASSLVQGHGANVLTF; CDR3nt: TGTGCCAGCAGCTTAGTCCAGGGCCATGGGGCCAACGTCCTGACTTTC